This TCR beta chain is drawn from a study of cytomegalovirus exposure and HLA in healthy donors. The J segment lost 7 bases and the V segment lost 7 bases, leaving 14 bases of the junction unmatched. The CDR3 extends over 16 amino acids. Germline-derived CDR1 and CDR2 are MNHEY and SMNVEV (reference sequence). The study ran its PCR with 60 Vbeta and 13 Jbeta primers. Profiling relied on immunoSEQ multiplex PCR, and the TCRdb table lists in-frame clones only, not all of them. The sample consists of about 130,000 clones, around 83% of them appearing once. The specimen was PBMCs. The chain is built from TRBV27 and TRBJ2-1; TRBD2 matches at 9 bases. The clonotype originates from a girl aged 2-10 years in good health and CMV-seronegative. CDR3 sequence reads: CASTLGWREGRNEQFF. DNA of the CDR3: TGTGCCAGCACCCTCGGATGGCGGGAGGGCCGGAATGAGCAGTTCTTC.